What follows are 6 T cell receptor beta chains derived from one specimen sequenced in a study of cytomegalovirus exposure and HLA in healthy donors. Method: immunoSEQ multiplex PCR; TCRdb's copy keeps in-frame clones and lacks some. This sample yields 90,000 to 130,000 clones, of which over 75% are seen a single time; roughly 1.4% belongs to the top ten. Sequenced: PBMCs. The receptors were gathered from a woman younger than 45 in good health and CMV-seropositive.

The chain uses TRBV6-5 and TRBJ2-5, with TRBD2 matching 8 bases. V lost 6 bases to trimming and J lost 10 bases; unmatched junction nucleotides: 7. The CDR3 consists of 12 residues. CDR1 is MNHEY and CDR2 is SVGAGI in the germline V gene. The CDR3 region is CASRRAGGRQYF. The CDR3, as DNA: TGTGCCAGCAGGCGGGCGGGGGGACGCCAGTACTTC.

The chain uses TRBV29-1 and TRBJ2-3; 13 bases match TRBD2. The J segment lost 2 bases and the V segment lost 4 bases, leaving 3 bases of the junction unmatched. Germline values: CDR1 SQVTM, CDR2 ANQGSEA. The CDR3 loop spans 15 amino acids. The CDR3: CSVGGLAGHTDTQYF. In nucleotides, the CDR3 is TGCAGCGTTGGGGGACTAGCGGGACACACAGATACGCAGTATTTT.

This sequence joins TRBV12-5 and TRBJ2-2; 7 bases agree with TRBD1. With V trimmed by 3 bases and J by 1 base, 14 bases remained unmatched. Germline assignment: CDR1 LGHNT and CDR2 FRNRAP. The CDR3 is 19 amino acids. The CDR3 sequence is CASGFTRTGWVGNTGELFF. The CDR3 DNA is TGTGCTAGTGGTTTTACCCGGACAGGCTGGGTAGGGAACACCGGGGAGCTGTTTTTT.

The chain employs TRBV5-6 and TRBJ2-7, with D possibly matching TRBD1 (5 bases). Germline lookup yields CDR1 SGHDT and CDR2 YYEEEE. V lost 0 bases to trimming and J lost 3 bases, with 10 bases between them. The CDR3 contains 14 residues. As DNA, the CDR3 is TGTGCCAGCAGCTTGGTAAGTCAGGGCTACGAGCAGTACTTC. This encodes CASSLVSQGYEQYF.

This chain connects TRBV29-1 to TRBJ1-1; possibly TRBD1 for D (6 bases). This CDR3 region has 12 residues. CDR1 SQVTM and CDR2 ANQGSEA come from the germline V gene. The V end lost 6 bases, the J end lost 7 bases, and 15 bases lay between the germline ends. CDR3 sequence: CSVGWGRGEAFF. As DNA, the CDR3 is TGCAGCGTGGGGTGGGGGCGCGGTGAAGCTTTCTTT.

This clone was seen a single time. The chain joins TRBV15 to TRBJ1-2; TRBD1 matches 7 bases. From germline, CDR1 is LNHNV and CDR2 YYDKDF (reference sequence). The CDR3 totals 13 residues. The V and J ends lost 5 bases and 1 base, in that order; junction bases with no gene match: 1. The CDR3 protein is CATSGQVNYGYTF. In nucleotides, the CDR3 is TGTGCCACCAGCGGACAGGTTAACTATGGCTACACCTTC.